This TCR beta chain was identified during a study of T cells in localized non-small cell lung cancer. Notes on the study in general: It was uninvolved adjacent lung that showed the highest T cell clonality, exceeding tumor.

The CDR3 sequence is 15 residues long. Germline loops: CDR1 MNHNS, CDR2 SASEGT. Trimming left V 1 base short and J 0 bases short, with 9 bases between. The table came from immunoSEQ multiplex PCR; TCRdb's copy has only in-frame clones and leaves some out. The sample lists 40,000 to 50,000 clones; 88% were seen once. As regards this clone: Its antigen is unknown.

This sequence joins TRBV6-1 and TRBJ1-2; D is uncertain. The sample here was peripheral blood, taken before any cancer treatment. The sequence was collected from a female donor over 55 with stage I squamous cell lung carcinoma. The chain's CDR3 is CASSEGRITNYGYTF. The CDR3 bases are TGTGCCAGCAGTGAAGGCAGGATTACTAACTATGGCTACACCTTC.